The 10 T cell receptor beta chains below come from one sample, sequenced in a study of blood T cell repertoires in COVID-19. The table came from immunoSEQ multiplex PCR; TCRdb's copy has only in-frame clones and leaves some out. The sample consists of about 50,000 clones, 75% to 95% of them appearing once. Sequenced: peripheral blood. These TCRs come from a man between 35 and 55 years old with acute or convalescent COVID-19.

The rearrangement uses TRBV3-1 (or the pseudogene TRBV3-2) and TRBJ1-4; no clear D. This CDR3 has 16 residues. The V gene's germline CDR1 is LGHDT and CDR2 YNNKEL (reference sequence). Trimming took off 6 bases at V and 4 bases at J, with 18 bases between the two ends. CDR3 sequence reads: CASSRTSGGYNEKLFF. The CDR3 DNA is TGTGCCAGCAGTCGGACCTCAGGAGGGTATAATGAAAAACTGTTTTTT.

The V gene is TRBV19, the J gene TRBJ1-1, with 9 bases lining up with TRBD1. The CDR3 has 14 residues. CDR1 is LNHDA and CDR2 is SQIVND in the germline V gene (reference sequence). V gave up 6 bases and J gave up 3 bases; unmatched junction bases: 5. The DNA for the CDR3 is TGTGCCAGTAGCCGTGGACAGGGGTACACTGAAGCTTTCTTT. It is translated as CASSRGQGYTEAFF.

V usage is TRBV5-8 and J usage is TRBJ2-1; 7 nucleotides agree with TRBD2. This CDR3 is built from 14 residues. Germline V gene lookup returns CDR1 SGHTS and CDR2 YDEGEE. The J segment lost 9 bases and the V segment lost 1 base, leaving 7 bases of the junction unmatched. Written as DNA, the CDR3 is TGTGCCAGCAGCTTGAGGTGGGGGGGTGGTGAGCAGTTCTTC. Translation: CASSLRWGGGEQFF.

The chain combines TRBV6-6 with TRBJ2-7; TRBD2 might be the D (6 bases). The V end was cut by 0 bases, the J end by 2 bases, with 14 bases between. The CDR3 extends over 16 amino acids. In germline, CDR1 is MNHNY, CDR2 SVGAGI (reference sequence). The CDR3 is CASSYSASSGAYEQYF. The CDR3, as DNA: TGTGCCAGCAGTTACTCGGCTAGCTCGGGAGCCTACGAGCAGTACTTC.

V gene TRBV13 combines with J gene TRBJ1-3; D may be TRBD1 (6 bases). Deletions cut 0 bases from V and 0 bases from J, with 24 bases between. Germline loops: CDR1 PRHDT, CDR2 FYEKMQ (reference sequence). CDR3 size: 21 residues. The CDR3: CASSLGDWTAALGGSGNTIYF. CDR3 in DNA: TGTGCCAGCAGCTTAGGCGACTGGACAGCCGCGTTAGGAGGCTCTGGAAACACCATATATTTT.

This chain joins TRBV10-1 and TRBJ2-7, with D tentatively TRBD2 (6 bases). Germline values: CDR1 WNHNN, CDR2 SYGVQD (reference sequence). The CDR3 sequence is 14 residues long. The V and J ends lost 5 bases and 6 bases respectively, with 17 bases between them. CDR3 in DNA: TGCGCCAGCAGTAGTCTAGCCGGAGGGTCCGAGCAGTACTTC. Amino acids: CASSSLAGGSEQYF.

The V gene is TRBV18, the J gene TRBJ2-7; a weak D match, TRBD1 (5 bases). From germline, CDR1 is KGHSH and CDR2 LQKENI. There are 12 residues in the CDR3. Trimming stripped 3 bases from V and 4 bases from J, with 7 bases between. The CDR3 reads CASSPDSYEQYF. As DNA, the CDR3 is TGTGCCAGCTCACCCGACAGTTACGAGCAGTACTTC.

V and J are TRBV30 and TRBJ2-1; D ambiguous. The CDR3 is made up of 15 amino acids. Germline V CDR1 and CDR2: GTSNPN, SVGIG (reference sequence). Trimming removed 4 bases from V and 1 base from J, with 14 bases in between. The CDR3 DNA is TGTGCCTGGAAAACCAGGCCAGATTCCTACAATGAGCAGTTCTTC. It yields the protein CAWKTRPDSYNEQFF. Supplemented by reference TRBV30 and TRBJ2-1, the full variable domain reads SQTIHQWPATLVQPVGSPLSLECTVEGTSNPNLYWYRQAAGRGLQLLFYSVGIGQISSEVPQNLSASRPQDRQFILSSKKLLLSDSGFYLCAWKTRPDSYNEQFFGPGTRLTVL.

The genes are TRBV2 and TRBJ1-6; weak D call: TRBD1 (6 bases). The CDR3 contains 15 residues. The germline V gene has CDR1 SNHLY and CDR2 FYNNEI. The germline V and J ends were trimmed by 4 bases and 7 bases, with 14 bases remaining between them. The CDR3 loop reads CASSVRGSVNSPLHF. In DNA form, the CDR3 reads TGTGCCAGCAGTGTGAGGGGGTCGGTAAATTCACCCCTCCACTTT.

This chain uses TRBV6-5 with TRBJ2-2; D perhaps matches TRBD1 (6 bases). V was cut by 6 bases and J by 2 bases, with 13 bases left in between. CDR1 is MNHEY and CDR2 is SVGAGI in the germline V gene. This CDR3 contains 15 residues. The CDR3 DNA is TGTGCCAGCAGAATGCAGGGGATAAACACCGGGGAGCTGTTTTTT. It is translated as CASRMQGINTGELFF.